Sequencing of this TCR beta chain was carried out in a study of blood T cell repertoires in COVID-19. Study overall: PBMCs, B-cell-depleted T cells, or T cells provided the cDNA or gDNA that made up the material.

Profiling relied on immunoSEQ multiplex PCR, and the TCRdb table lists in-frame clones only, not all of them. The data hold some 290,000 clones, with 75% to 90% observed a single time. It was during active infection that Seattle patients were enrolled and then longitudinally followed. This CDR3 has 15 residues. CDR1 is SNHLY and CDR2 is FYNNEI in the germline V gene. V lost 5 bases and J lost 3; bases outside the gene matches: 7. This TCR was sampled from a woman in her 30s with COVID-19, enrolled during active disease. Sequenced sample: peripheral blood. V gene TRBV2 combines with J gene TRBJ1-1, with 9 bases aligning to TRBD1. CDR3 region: CASSPGQGLDTEAFF. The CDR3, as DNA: TGTGCCAGCAGTCCGGGACAGGGTCTGGACACTGAAGCTTTCTTT.